This note documents a single T cell receptor (beta chain) sequence. Its antigen remains unidentified. The record originates from a study of siplizumab effects on memory and regulatory T cells. General study results and limits: Siplizumab significantly reduced alloreactive sequences traceable to unstimulated CD4+ memory cells. Contribution to the alloresponse seemed major for naive T cells, which also seemed more diverse than memory cells.

Approximately 98,000 TCR templates underwent assay in each sample. Repertoires were generated with immunoSEQ multiplex PCR, while TCRdb's copy carries only in-frame clones and drops some. The table records some 120,000 clones, roughly 95% of them present only once. The sequence was obtained from a human donor in good health. Material for sequencing was non-Treg CD4+ T cells sorted from blood.

CDR3 in DNA: TGTGCCAGCAGTTTATGGTTAAACTACGAGCAGTACTTC. Protein: CASSLWLNYEQYF. The rearrangement links TRBV28 to TRBJ2-7; no firm D call. The V end was cut by 0 bases, the J end by 3 bases, with 6 bases between. CDR3 size: 13 residues. Germline V gene sequence: CDR1 MDHEN, CDR2 SYDVKM.